This T cell receptor beta chain is from a study of response to subunit inactivated influenza vaccine. Study findings and constraints: Authors suggested each seasonal influenza vaccination recruits few new T cells.

TCRdb passed the RT-PCR reads through MiXCR, listing each CDR3 protein once. The table has fewer than 650,000 distinct CDR3 sequences, over 10% seen once; the top ten hold 13%. This clonotype has at least ten counts. The antigen is unknown. The CDR3 is made up of 13 amino acids. The germline CDR1 and CDR2 sequences are SGHRS and YFSETQ. The germline V and J ends were trimmed by 6 bases and 0 bases, with 7 bases remaining between them. The chain combines TRBV5-1 with TRBJ2-1; D is ambiguous. The origin of this receptor is a man aged 50-60 years who received an inactivated influenza vaccine. This sample comprised PBMCs from blood, obtained 35 to 45 days after vaccination. In DNA, the CDR3 is TGCGCCAGCAAACAGAACTCCTACAATGAGCAGTTCTTC. Protein sequence: CASKQNSYNEQFF.